This TCR beta chain originates from a study of T-cell reconstitution after alpha-beta-depleted transplantation in children (TCRdb year 2016). At the level of the whole study: T-cell immune reconstitution after TCRalphabeta/CD19-depleted allogeneic hematopoietic cell transplantation in children was quantitatively tracked in the study by means of TCR repertoire profiling. Broad study findings and their caveats: About two months after transplant, the apparently early recovery of alphabetaT-cell counts reportedly depended on just several hundred clones that had expanded rapidly and came from non-depleted graft cells. Over the following months the frequencies of hyperexpanded clones went down, and after one year T-cell counts and TCRbeta diversity were mostly credited to newly produced T cells. The high TCRbeta diversity at day 60 in some patients was ascribed to recipient T cells and intrathymic progenitors that had survived conditioning.

V is shortened by 0 bases, J by 6 bases, and the region joining them spans 10 bases. The germline V gene specifies SGDLS as CDR1 and YYNGEE as CDR2. The CDR3, cysteine through phenylalanine, is 13 amino acids long. The retained sequence is limited to the CDR3, 39 bases, with the frame set at the first base. This specimen's time point label, interpreted: day 60 (about 2 months) after transplantation. The sample's treatment or condition label, decoded: allogeneic hematopoietic cell transplantation with graft depleted of TCRalphabeta T cells and CD19 B cells. The transplant recipients were children given TCRalphabeta/CD19-depleted allogeneic hematopoietic cell grafts. This clonotype was detected many times. Its antigen is still unknown. No clone much larger than this one lies a single base away; base qualities are absent. The library was generated by PCR. The sequencer was an Illumina HiSeq 2500. TCR libraries were prepared with molecular barcoding, using unique molecular identifiers to normalize TCRbeta repertoire quantification. The public reads were reprocessed in TCRdb via fastp at Q25 and MiXCR, keeping in-frame beta chains. When rows share a CDR3 protein, they turn into one entry using the most common DNA and genes. The sample profile shows roughly 48,000 distinct CDR3 sequences; approximately 6.1% of them were found once. The ten largest clones represent 30% to 35% of the sample.

This clonotype was sampled from a female patient between 2 and 15 years old who had a stem cell transplant for aplastic anemia, so the T cells may come from the graft donor. In this chain, TRBV9 is recombined with TRBJ2-7; the D segment cannot be called with confidence. The specimen was PBMCs, mostly from graft donor cells, collected 60 days after TCRalphabeta/CD19-depleted stem cell transplant. In nucleotide form, the sequence is TGTGCCAGCAGCGTAGACCCAAACGGCGAGCAGTACTTC. It codes for CASSVDPNGEQYF.